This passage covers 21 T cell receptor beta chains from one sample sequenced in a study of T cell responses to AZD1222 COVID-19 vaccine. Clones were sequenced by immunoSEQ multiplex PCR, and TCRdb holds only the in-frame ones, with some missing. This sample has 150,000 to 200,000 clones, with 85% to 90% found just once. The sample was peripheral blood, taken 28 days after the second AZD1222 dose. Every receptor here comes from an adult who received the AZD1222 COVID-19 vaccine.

CDR3: CATSRDDRVGEQFF. The CDR3 DNA is TGTGCCACCAGCAGAGATGATAGGGTCGGCGAGCAGTTCTTC. J is TRBJ2-1 and V is TRBV15; D uncertain. Trimming removed 0 bases from V and 10 bases from J, with 13 bases in between. This CDR3 is 14 amino acids long. Germline values: CDR1 LNHNV, CDR2 YYDKDF (reference sequence).

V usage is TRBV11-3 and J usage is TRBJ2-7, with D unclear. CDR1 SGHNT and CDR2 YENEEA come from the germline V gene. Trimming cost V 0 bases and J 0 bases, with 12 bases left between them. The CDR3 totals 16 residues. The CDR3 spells CASSLEGTRGSYEQYF. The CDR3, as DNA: TGTGCCAGCAGCTTAGAGGGAACTCGCGGCTCCTACGAGCAGTACTTC. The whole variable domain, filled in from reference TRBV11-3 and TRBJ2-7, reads EAGVVQSPRYKIIEKKQPVAFWCNPISGHNTLYWYLQNLGQGPELLIRYENEEAVDDSQLPKDRFSAERLKGVDSTLKIQPAELGDSAVYLCASSLEGTRGSYEQYFGPGTRLTVT.

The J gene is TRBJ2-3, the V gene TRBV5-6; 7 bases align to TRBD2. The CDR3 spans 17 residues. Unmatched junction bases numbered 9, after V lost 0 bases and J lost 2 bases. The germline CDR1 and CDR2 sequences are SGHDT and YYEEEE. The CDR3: CASSLEVRETVTDTQYF. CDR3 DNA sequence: TGTGCCAGCAGCTTGGAGGTGCGGGAGACGGTCACAGATACGCAGTATTTT.

The CDR3 coding sequence is TGTGCCAGCAGCGGGACAGTTAACTATGGCTACACCTTC. This gives the protein CASSGTVNYGYTF. The J gene is TRBJ1-2, the V gene TRBV5-4, with TRBD1 matching over 7 bases. Germline values: CDR1 SGHNT, CDR2 YYREEE (reference sequence). The CDR3 is made up of 13 amino acids. V was pared by 4 bases and J by 1 base, with 1 base of the junction left unmatched.

CDR3 DNA: TGTGCCAGCAGAAACAGGGGGAACACCATATATTTT. Amino acid sequence: CASRNRGNTIYF. The V gene is TRBV2, the J gene TRBJ1-3; 8 nucleotides line up with TRBD1. The CDR3 sequence is 12 residues long. The V segment lost 6 bases and the J segment 7 bases; nucleotides outside the gene matches: 2. In germline, CDR1 is SNHLY, CDR2 FYNNEI. Full variable domain (outside the CDR3, taken from reference TRBV2 and TRBJ1-3): EPEVTQTPSHQVTQMGQEVILRCVPISNHLYFYWYRQILGQKVEFLVSFYNNEISEKSEIFDDQFSVERPDGSNFTLKIRSTKLEDSAMYFCASRNRGNTIYFGEGSWLTVV.

The DNA of the CDR3 is TGTGCCAGCAGCTTGGGACAGGCCAATCAGCCCCAGCATTTT. The encoded protein is CASSLGQANQPQHF. The chain recombines TRBV5-6 with TRBJ1-5; a possible D gene is TRBD1 (6 bases). Per germline, CDR1 SGHDT and CDR2 YYEEEE. Trimming left V 0 bases short and J 3 bases short, with 7 bases between. The CDR3 consists of 14 residues. The variable domain in full, completed from reference TRBV5-6 and TRBJ1-5, reads DAGVTQSPTHLIKTRGQQVTLRCSPKSGHDTVSWYQQALGQGPQFIFQYYEEEERQRGNFPDRFSGHQFPNYSSELNVNALLLGDSALYLCASSLGQANQPQHFGDGTRLSIL.

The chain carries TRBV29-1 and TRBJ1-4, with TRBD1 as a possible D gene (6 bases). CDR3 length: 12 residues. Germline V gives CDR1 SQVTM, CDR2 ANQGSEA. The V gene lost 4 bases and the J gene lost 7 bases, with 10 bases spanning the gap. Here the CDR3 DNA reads TGCAGCGTTGGGCAGGGGAGTGAAAAACTGTTTTTT. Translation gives CSVGQGSEKLFF.

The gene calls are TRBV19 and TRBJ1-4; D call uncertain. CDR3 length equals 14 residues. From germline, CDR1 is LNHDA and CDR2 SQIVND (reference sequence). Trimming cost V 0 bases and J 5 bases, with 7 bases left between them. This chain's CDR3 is CASSIEGGNEKLFF. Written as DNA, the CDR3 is TGTGCCAGTAGTATAGAGGGCGGCAATGAAAAACTGTTTTTT.

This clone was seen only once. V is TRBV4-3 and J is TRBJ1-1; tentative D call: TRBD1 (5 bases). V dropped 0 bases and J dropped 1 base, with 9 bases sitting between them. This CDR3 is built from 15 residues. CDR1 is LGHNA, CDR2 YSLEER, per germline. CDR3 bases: TGCGCCAGCAGCCAAGATGGGGGAGGGAACACTGAAGCTTTCTTT. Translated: CASSQDGGGNTEAFF.

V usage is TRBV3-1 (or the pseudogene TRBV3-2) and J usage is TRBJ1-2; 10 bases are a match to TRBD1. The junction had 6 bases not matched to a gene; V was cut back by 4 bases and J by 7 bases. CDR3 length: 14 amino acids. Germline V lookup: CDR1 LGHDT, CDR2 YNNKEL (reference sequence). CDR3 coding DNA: TGTGCCAGCAGCCCATTAAGACAGGGGGCTGGCTACACCTTC. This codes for CASSPLRQGAGYTF.

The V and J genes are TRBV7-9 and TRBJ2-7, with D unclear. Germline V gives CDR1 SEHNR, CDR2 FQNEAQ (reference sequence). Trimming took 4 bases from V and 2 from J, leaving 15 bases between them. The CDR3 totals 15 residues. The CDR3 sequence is CASSSLESYPYEQYF. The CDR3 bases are TGTGCCAGCAGCTCCCTGGAAAGCTACCCCTACGAGCAGTACTTC.

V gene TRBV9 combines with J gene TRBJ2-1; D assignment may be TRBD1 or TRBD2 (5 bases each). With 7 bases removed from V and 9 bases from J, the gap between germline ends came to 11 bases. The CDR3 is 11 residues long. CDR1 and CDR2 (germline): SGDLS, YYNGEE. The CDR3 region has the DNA TGTGCCAGCCGCCGGGACGGTGAGCAGTTCTTC. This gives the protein CASRRDGEQFF.

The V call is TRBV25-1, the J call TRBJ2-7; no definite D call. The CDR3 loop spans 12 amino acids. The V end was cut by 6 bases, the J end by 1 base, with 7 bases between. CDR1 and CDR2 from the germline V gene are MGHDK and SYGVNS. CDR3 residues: CASRKGSYEQYF. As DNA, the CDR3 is TGTGCCAGCAGGAAGGGTTCCTACGAGCAGTACTTC.

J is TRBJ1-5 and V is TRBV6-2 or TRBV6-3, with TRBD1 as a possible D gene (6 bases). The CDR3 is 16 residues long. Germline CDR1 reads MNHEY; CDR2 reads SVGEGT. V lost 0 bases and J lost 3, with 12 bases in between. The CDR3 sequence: CASSYSSRGINQPQHF. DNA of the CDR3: TGTGCCAGCAGTTACTCATCGAGGGGGATCAATCAGCCCCAGCATTTT.

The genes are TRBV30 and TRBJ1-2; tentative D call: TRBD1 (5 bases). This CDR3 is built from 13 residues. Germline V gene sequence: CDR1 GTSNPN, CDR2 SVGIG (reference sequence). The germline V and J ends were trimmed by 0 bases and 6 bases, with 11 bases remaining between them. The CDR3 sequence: CAWSVWQGDGYTF. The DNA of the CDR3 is TGTGCCTGGAGTGTTTGGCAGGGCGATGGCTACACCTTC.

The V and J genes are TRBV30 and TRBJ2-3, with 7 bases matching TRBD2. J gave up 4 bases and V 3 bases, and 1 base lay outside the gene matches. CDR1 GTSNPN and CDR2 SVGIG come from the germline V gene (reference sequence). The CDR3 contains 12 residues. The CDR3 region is CAWSREADTQYF. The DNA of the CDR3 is TGTGCCTGGAGCCGGGAGGCAGATACGCAGTATTTT.

CDR3 in DNA: TGTGCCAGCGGGGGGAACACCGGGGAGCTGTTTTTT. Translating gives CASGGNTGELFF. The chain links TRBV6-5 to TRBJ2-2; the D gene could be TRBD1 or TRBD2 (5 bases each). Trimming left V 8 bases short and J 1 base short, with 5 bases between. Germline CDR1 reads MNHEY; CDR2 reads SVGAGI. The CDR3 is made up of 12 amino acids.

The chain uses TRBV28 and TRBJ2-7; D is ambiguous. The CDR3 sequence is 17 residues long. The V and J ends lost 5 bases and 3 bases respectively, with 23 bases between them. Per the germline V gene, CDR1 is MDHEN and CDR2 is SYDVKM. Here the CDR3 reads CASSRPPDRRRNYEQYF. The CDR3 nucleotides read TGTGCCAGCAGTCGCCCTCCCGACCGGCGTAGGAACTACGAGCAGTACTTC. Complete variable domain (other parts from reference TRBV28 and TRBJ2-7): DVKVTQSSRYLVKRTGEKVFLECVQDMDHENMFWYRQDPGLGLRLIYFSYDVKMKEKGDIPEGYSVSREKKERFSLILESASTNQTSMYLCASSRPPDRRRNYEQYFGPGTRLTVT.

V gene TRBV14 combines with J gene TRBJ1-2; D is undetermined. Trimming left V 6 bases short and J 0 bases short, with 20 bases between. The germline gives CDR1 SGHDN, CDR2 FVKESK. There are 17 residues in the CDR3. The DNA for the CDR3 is TGTGCCAGCAGTCCGATGGTTTTTGGGGATCCTAACTATGGCTACACCTTC. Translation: CASSPMVFGDPNYGYTF.

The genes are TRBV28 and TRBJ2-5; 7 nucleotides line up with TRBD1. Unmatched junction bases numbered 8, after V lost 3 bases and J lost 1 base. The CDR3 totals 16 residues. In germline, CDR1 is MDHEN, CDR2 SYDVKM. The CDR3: CASSFPQAGGQETQYF. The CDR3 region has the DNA TGTGCCAGCAGTTTTCCCCAGGCAGGGGGCCAAGAGACCCAGTACTTC. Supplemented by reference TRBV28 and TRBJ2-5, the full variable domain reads DVKVTQSSRYLVKRTGEKVFLECVQDMDHENMFWYRQDPGLGLRLIYFSYDVKMKEKGDIPEGYSVSREKKERFSLILESASTNQTSMYLCASSFPQAGGQETQYFGPGTRLLVL.

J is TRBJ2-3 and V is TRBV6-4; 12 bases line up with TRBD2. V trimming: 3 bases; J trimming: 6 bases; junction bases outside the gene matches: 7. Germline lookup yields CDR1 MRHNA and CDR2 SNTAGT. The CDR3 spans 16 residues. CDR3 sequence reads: CASSDGGLAGRDTQYF. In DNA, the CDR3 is TGTGCCAGCAGTGATGGAGGACTAGCGGGGCGGGATACGCAGTATTTT.